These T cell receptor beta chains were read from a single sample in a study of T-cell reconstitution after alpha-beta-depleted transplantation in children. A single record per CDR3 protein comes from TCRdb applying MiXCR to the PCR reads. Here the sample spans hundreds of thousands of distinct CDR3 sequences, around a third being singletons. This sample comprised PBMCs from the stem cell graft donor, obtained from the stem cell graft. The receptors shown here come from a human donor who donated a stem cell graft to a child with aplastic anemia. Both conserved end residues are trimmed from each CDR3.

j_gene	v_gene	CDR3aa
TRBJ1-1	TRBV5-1	ASSLVSGGAEAF
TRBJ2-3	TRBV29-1	SVGLAVSTDTQY
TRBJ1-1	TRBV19	ASSIDLLGNTEAF
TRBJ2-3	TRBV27	TSSWTSGSTDTQY
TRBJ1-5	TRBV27	ASARPGGNQPQH
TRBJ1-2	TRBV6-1	ASSVDRFYGYT
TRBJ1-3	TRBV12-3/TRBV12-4	ASTLQGAGGNTIY
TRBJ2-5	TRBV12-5	ASGLSSTGETQY
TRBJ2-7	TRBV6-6	ASSVQEYEQY
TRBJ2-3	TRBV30	AWSETGTSTDTQY
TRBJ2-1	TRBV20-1	SAPRDRDGKQF
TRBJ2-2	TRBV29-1	SVLGLAGGTTGELF
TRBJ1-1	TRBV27	ASSLIGQGNTEAF
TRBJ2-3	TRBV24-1	ATSKNRGRTDTQY
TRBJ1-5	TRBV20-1	SATGTGGSNQPQH
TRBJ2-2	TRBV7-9	ASSSAGGTGELF
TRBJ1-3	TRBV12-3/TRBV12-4	ASRSTGQGNTIY
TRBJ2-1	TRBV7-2	ASSLTWQSNEQF
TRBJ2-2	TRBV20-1	SARDHYTGELF